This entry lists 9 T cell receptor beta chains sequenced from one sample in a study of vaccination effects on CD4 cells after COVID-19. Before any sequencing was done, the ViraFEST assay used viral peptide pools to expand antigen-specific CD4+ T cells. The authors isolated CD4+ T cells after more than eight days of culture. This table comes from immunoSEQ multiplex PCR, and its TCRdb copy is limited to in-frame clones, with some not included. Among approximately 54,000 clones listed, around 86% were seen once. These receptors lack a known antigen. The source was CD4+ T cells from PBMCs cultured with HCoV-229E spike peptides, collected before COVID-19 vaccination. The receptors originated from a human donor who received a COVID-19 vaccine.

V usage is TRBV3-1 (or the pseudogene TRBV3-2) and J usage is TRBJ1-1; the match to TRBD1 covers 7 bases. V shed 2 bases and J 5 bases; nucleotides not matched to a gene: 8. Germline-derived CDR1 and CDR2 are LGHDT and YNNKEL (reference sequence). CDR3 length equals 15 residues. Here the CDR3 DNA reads TGTGCCAGCAGCCAAATGGACAGGCAAAGTACTGAAGCTTTCTTT. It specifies CASSQMDRQSTEAFF.

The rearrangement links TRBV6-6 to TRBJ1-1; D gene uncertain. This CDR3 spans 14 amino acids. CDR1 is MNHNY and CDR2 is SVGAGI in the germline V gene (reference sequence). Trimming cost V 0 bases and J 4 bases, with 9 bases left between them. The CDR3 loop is CASSYSRVSTEAFF. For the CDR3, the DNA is TGTGCCAGCAGTTACTCAAGGGTATCCACTGAAGCTTTCTTT.

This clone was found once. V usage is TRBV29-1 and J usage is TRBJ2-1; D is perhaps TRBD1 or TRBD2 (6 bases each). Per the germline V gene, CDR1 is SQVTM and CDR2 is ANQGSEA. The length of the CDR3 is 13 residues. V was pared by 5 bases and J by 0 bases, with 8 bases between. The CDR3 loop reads CSVTGASYNEQFF. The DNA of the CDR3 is TGCAGCGTTACGGGGGCCTCCTACAATGAGCAGTTCTTC.

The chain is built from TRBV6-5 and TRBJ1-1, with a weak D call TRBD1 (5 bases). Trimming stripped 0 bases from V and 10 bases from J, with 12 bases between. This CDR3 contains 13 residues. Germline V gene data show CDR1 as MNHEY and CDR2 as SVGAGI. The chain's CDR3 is CASSYSEGRGAFF. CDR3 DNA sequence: TGTGCCAGCAGTTACTCGGAAGGGAGGGGAGCTTTCTTT.

The CDR3 is CASSPGTAWFF. In DNA, the CDR3 is TGTGCCAGCAGCCCGGGGACCGCGTGGTTCTTC. The chain is built from TRBV12-3 or TRBV12-4 and TRBJ2-1; the D call may be TRBD1 or TRBD2 (5 bases each). The CDR3 sequence is 11 residues long. Trimming shortened V by 6 bases and J by 15 bases, and 15 bases separated the two germline ends.

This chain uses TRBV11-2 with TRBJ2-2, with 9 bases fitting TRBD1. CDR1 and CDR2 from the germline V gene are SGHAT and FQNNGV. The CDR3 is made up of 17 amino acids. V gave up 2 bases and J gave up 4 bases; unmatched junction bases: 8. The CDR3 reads CASSLTLDRGATGELFF. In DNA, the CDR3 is TGTGCCAGCAGCTTAACCCTCGACAGGGGGGCCACCGGGGAGCTGTTTTTT.

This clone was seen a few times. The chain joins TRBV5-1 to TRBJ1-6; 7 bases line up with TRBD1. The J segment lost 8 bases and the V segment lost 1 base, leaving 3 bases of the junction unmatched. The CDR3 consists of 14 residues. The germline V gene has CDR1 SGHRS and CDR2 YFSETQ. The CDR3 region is CASSLLDRDSPLHF. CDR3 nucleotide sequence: TGCGCCAGCAGCTTGCTCGACAGGGATTCACCCCTCCACTTT.

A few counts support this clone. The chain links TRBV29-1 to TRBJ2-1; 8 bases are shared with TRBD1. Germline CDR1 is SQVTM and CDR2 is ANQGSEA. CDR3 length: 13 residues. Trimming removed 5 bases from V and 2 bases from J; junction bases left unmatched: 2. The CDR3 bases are TGCAGCGTTCGACAGGGGACCTACAATGAGCAGTTCTTC. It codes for CSVRQGTYNEQFF.

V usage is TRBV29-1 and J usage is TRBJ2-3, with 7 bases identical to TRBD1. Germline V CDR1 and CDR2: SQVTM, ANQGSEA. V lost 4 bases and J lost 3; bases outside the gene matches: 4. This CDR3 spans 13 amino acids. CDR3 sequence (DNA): TGCAGCGTTGGAAAGGGGGCGACAGATACGCAGTATTTT. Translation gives CSVGKGATDTQYF.